This T cell receptor (beta chain) stems from a study of cytomegalovirus exposure and HLA in healthy donors. Study background: Earlier, roughly 120 million unique TCR beta sequences were recovered from approximately 180 million T cells by an analysis.

Findings of the study overall: According to an earlier analysis, most TCR beta V segments yielded productive rearrangements about 90% or about 30% of the time. Most subjects had HLA-A and HLA-B alleles reportedly predicted accurately by TCR beta sequences.

Germline values: CDR1 KGHSH, CDR2 LQKENI. The trim removed 2 bases at V and 3 bases at J, leaving 8 bases unmatched. The CDR3 runs to 16 residues. Concerning this clone itself: Its target is not known.

This PCR relied on a set of 60 Vbeta primers and 13 Jbeta primers. Sequencing used immunoSEQ multiplex PCR; TCRdb keeps in-frame clones, though not all of them. The top ten clones hold roughly 8% of a sample with under 100,000 clones, roughly 82% of them seen once. This TCR came from a human donor in good health. The sample comprised PBMCs. V is TRBV18 and J is TRBJ1-1, with 8 nucleotides matching TRBD1. The CDR3 DNA follows: TGTGCCAGCTCACCAAGAAATGGACAGGGATACACTGAAGCTTTCTTT. Translation: CASSPRNGQGYTEAFF.